This T cell receptor beta chain was obtained from a study of shared clonotypes between healthy human individuals. Comments on this clone: At the DNA level, this CDR3 is encoded by other sequences in the same sample as well.

Germline V gene data show CDR1 as WSHSY and CDR2 as SAAADI. Trimming pared 7 bases from V and 7 bases from J, leaving 11 bases between. CDR3 length: 12 residues. Once extracted for a subset, genomic DNA was divided evenly among several immunoSEQ plates. Assay used: immunoSEQ multiplex PCR; TCRdb lists only in-frame clones, some missing. The sample includes 2 million to 3 million clones, 93% of them seen just once. The chain is built from TRBV10-2 and TRBJ1-5; possible D gene TRBD1, 5 bases. Sequencing was performed on naive CD4+ T cells from PBMCs. Subset reported: CD45RA+ positively selected. The sequence was obtained from a man between 18 and 35 years old in good health. Some clones in this sample may be carry-over from other donors' samples. The chain's CDR3 is CASTPGNQPQHF. CDR3 in DNA: TGCGCCAGCACCCCAGGGAACCAGCCCCAGCATTTT.